The clone carrying this TCR beta chain was counted a few times. This CDR3 has 15 amino acids. Unmatched junction bases numbered 6, after V lost 6 bases and J lost 1 base. Per the germline V gene, CDR1 is MNHEY and CDR2 is SVGEGT. These data are taken from a study of neurological immune-mediated disorders. With 10-nucleotide random UMIs included, cDNA was synthesized by 5'RACE. TCRdb reprocessed the 5' RACE reads via MiXCR and lists one record per CDR3 protein. The sample carries 93,000 or so distinct CDR3 sequences, roughly 10% recorded once. Time point defined: longitudinal time-point 3. PBMCs numbering 2 million and stored at -80 C yielded the unsorted libraries.

The material sequenced was PBMCs. The gene calls are TRBV6-2 or TRBV6-3 and TRBJ2-1; 7 nucleotides agree with TRBD1. The TCR was taken from a female donor with HTLV-1-associated myelopathy (HAM/TSP). CDR3 DNA: TGTGCCAGCAGATCGGGACAGCCGTCCTACAATGAGCAGTTCTTC. Its translation is CASRSGQPSYNEQFF.